This T cell receptor beta chain was sequenced during a study of CD8+ T cells in alopecia areata. Study-level findings and limits: Clarity of TCR sharing across patients fell short of that in mice, possibly HLA-related. Scalp sequencing also captures normal skin's resident alphabeta T cells.

Treatment defined: oral pan-JAK inhibitor, 5-10 mg twice daily. It was from PBMCs that CD4+ and CD8+ T cells were sorted. As regards this clone: Its antigen is not known.

Trimming pared 3 bases from V and 0 bases from J, leaving 9 bases between. The CDR3 has 15 amino acids. CDR1 and CDR2 (germline): MGHDK, SYGVNS. It was cDNA, reverse transcribed from extracted RNA, that served as the sequencing template. Generated by immunoSEQ multiplex PCR, the TCRdb table keeps only in-frame clones and is missing some. The data contain 190,000 or so clones, roughly 53% of them singletons. This TCR was recovered from a human donor with alopecia areata. The chain links TRBV25-1 to TRBJ1-5; D is ambiguous. This specimen was CD8+ T cells sorted from blood, taken at week 24, from a patient treated with tofacitinib. CDR3 DNA: TGTGCCAGCAGTGAGTCGGCTTATAGCAATCAGCCCCAGCATTTT. Its translation is CASSESAYSNQPQHF.